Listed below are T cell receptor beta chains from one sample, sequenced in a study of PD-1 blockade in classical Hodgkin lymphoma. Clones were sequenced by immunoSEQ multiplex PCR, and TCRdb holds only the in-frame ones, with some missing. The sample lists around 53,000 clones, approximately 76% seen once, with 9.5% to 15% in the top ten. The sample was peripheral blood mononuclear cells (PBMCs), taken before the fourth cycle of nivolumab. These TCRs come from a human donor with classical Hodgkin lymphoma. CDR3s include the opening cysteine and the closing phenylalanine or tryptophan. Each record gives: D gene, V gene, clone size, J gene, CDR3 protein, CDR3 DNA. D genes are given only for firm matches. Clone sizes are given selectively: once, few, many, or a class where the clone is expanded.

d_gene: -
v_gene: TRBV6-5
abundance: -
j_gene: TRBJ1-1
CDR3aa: CASSPRQTEAFF
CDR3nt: TGTGCCAGCAGTCCTAGACAGACTGAAGCTTTCTTT

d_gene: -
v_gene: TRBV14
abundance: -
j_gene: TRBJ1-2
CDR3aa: CASSQDRGRGGYTF
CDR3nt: TGTGCCAGCAGCCAAGATCGGGGACGAGGCGGCTACACCTTC

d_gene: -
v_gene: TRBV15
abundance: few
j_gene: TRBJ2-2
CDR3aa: CATSRVAGMNTGELFF
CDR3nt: TGTGCCACCAGCAGGGTAGCCGGGATGAACACCGGGGAGCTGTTTTTT

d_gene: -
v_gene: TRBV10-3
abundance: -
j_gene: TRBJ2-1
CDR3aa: CATQAVTGSHNEQFF
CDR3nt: TGTGCCACCCAGGCAGTTACGGGGTCCCACAATGAGCAGTTCTTC

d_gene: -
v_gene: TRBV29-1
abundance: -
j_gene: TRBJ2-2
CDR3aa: CSVSEIGGELFF
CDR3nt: TGCAGCGTATCAGAGATCGGCGGGGAGCTGTTTTTT

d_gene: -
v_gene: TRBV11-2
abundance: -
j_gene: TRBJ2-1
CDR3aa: CASSFEGAYNEQFF
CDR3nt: TGTGCCAGCAGCTTCGAGGGAGCCTACAATGAGCAGTTCTTC

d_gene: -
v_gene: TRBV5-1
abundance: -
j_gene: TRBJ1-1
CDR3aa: CASSPGHRTEAFF
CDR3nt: TGCGCCAGCAGCCCCGGACATCGAACTGAAGCTTTCTTT

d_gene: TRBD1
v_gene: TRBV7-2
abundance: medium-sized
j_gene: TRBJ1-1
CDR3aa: CASSLGTGRLNTEAFF
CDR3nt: TGTGCCAGCAGCCTTGGGACAGGTCGGCTGAACACTGAAGCTTTCTTT

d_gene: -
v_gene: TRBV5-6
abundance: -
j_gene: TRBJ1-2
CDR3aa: CASSLGAGLIGYGYTF
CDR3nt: TGTGCCAGCAGCTTGGGGGCAGGACTCATCGGCTATGGCTACACCTTC

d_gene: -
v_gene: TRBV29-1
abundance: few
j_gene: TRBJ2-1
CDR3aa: CSVEAPVDHTLSYNEQFF
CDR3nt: TGCAGCGTTGAAGCTCCCGTTGACCATACTCTCTCCTACAATGAGCAGTTCTTC

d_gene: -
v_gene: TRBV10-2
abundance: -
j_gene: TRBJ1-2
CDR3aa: CASRRDGNPNYGYTF
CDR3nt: TGCGCCAGTAGGAGGGACGGAAATCCTAACTATGGCTACACCTTC

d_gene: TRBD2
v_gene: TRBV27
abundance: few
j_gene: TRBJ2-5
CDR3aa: CASSPGLAGGLKTQYF
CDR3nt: TGTGCCAGCAGCCCCGGACTAGCGGGAGGTCTGAAGACCCAGTACTTC

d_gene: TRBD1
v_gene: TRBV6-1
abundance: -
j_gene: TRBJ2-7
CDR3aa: CASSEDQGADEQYF
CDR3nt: TGTGCCAGCAGTGAAGACCAGGGGGCGGACGAGCAGTACTTC

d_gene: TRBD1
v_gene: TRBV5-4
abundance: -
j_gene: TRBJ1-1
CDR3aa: CASSFRGGAYTEAFF
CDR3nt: TGTGCCAGCAGTTTCCGAGGGGGCGCGTACACTGAAGCTTTCTTT

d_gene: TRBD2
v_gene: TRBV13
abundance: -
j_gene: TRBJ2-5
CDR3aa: CASRLAGGFTETQYF
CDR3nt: TGTGCCAGCAGGCTAGCGGGAGGGTTCACAGAGACCCAGTACTTC

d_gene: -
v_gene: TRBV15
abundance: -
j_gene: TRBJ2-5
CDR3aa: CATSRDGARYQETQYF
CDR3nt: TGTGCCACCAGCAGAGATGGTGCGAGGTACCAAGAGACCCAGTACTTC

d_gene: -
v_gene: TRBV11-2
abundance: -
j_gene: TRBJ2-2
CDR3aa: CASIWSMNTGELFF
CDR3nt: TGTGCCAGCATTTGGTCCATGAACACCGGGGAGCTGTTTTTT

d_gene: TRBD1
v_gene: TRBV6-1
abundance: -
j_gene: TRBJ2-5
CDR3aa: CASRRQGRAETQYF
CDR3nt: TGTGCCAGCAGGCGACAGGGGAGAGCTGAGACCCAGTACTTC

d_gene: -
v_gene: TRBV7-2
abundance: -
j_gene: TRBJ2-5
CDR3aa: CASTLSRETQYF
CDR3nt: TGTGCCAGCACCCTGAGTAGGGAGACCCAGTACTTC

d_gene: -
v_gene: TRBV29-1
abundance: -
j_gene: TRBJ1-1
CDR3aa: CSVKSWGPSTEAFF
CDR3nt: TGCAGCGTCAAATCGTGGGGCCCCTCGACTGAAGCTTTCTTT

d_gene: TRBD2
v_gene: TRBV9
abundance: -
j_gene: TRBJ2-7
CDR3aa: CASSVGGGGSYEQYF
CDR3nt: TGTGCCAGCAGCGTAGGCGGGGGGGGCTCCTACGAGCAGTACTTC

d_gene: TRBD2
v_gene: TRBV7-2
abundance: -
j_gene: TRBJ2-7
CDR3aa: CASSLRVAGAYEQYF
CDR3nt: TGTGCCAGCAGCTTAAGGGTTGCGGGAGCATACGAGCAGTACTTC

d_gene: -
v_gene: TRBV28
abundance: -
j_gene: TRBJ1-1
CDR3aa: CASTPRGTSNTEAFF
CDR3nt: TGTGCCAGCACCCCTCGCGGGACTTCGAACACTGAAGCTTTCTTT

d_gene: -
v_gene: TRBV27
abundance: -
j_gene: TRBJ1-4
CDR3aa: CASSSPRAREKLFF
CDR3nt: TGTGCCAGCAGTTCCCCTAGGGCCCGTGAAAAACTGTTTTTT

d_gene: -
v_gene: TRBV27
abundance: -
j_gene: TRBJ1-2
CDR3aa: CASSSRRGLGYTF
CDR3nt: TGTGCCAGCAGCTCACGGCGGGGTCTGGGCTACACCTTC

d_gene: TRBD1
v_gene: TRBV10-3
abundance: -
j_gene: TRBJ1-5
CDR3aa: CAISQQGAEVKGQPQHF
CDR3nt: TGTGCCATCAGCCAACAGGGGGCTGAGGTAAAAGGTCAGCCCCAGCATTTT

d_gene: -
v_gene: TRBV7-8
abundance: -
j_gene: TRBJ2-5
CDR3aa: CASSLVPPGETQYF
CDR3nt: TGTGCCAGCAGCTTAGTCCCCCCAGGGGAGACCCAGTACTTC

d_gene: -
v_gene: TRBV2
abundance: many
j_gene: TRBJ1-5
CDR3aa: CASKTERESNQPQHF
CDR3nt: TGTGCCAGCAAAACCGAGAGGGAAAGCAATCAGCCCCAGCATTTT

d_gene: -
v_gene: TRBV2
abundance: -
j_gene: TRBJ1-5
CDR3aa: CASGEQGYSNQPQHF
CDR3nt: TGTGCCAGCGGGGAACAGGGATATAGCAATCAGCCCCAGCATTTT

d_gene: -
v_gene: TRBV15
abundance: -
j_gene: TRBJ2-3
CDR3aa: CATSRLLGLSTDTQYF
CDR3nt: TGTGCCACCAGCAGACTGCTGGGACTGAGCACAGATACGCAGTATTTT

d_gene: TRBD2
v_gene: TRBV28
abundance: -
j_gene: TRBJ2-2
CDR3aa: CASSLWAGSGSAGELFF
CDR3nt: TGTGCCAGCAGTTTATGGGCCGGCAGCGGGAGTGCCGGGGAGCTGTTTTTT

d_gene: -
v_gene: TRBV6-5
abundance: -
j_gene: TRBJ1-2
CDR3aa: CASSRGALAIYGYTF
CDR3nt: TGTGCCAGCAGTAGGGGGGCCCTGGCTATCTATGGCTACACCTTC

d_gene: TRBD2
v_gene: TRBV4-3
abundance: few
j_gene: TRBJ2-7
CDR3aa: CASSPSSGSPYEQYF
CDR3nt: TGCGCCAGCAGCCCGTCTAGCGGGAGTCCCTACGAGCAGTACTTC

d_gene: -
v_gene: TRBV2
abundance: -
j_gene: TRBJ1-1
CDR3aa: CASSVGVNTEAFF
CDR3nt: TGTGCCAGCAGTGTGGGAGTGAACACTGAAGCTTTCTTT

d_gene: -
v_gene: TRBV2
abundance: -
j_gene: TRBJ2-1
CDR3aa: CASNPGYNEQFF
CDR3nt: TGTGCCAGCAATCCGGGGTACAATGAGCAGTTCTTC

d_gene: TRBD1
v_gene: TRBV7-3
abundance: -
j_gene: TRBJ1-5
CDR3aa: CASSQDRGGLPQHF
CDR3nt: TGTGCCAGCAGCCAAGACAGGGGAGGACTGCCCCAGCATTTT

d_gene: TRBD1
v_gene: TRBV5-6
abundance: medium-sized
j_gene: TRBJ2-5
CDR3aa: CASSQGTGTETQYF
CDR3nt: TGTGCCAGCAGCCAAGGGACAGGGACCGAGACCCAGTACTTC

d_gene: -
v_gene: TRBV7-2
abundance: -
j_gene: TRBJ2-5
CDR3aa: CASSSFLGDETQYF
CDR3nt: TGTGCCAGCAGCTCCTTTCTGGGTGACGAGACCCAGTACTTC

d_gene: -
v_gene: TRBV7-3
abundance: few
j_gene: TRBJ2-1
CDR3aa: CASSLNSDSPQFF
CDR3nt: TGTGCTAGCAGCTTGAATTCGGACAGTCCCCAGTTCTTC

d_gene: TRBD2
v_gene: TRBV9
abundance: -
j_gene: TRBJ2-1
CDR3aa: CASSVRLAGLNEQFF
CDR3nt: TGTGCCAGCAGCGTAAGATTAGCGGGGCTTAATGAGCAGTTCTTC

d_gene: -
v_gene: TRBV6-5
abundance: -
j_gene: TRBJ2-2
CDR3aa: CASWSLGRETGELFF
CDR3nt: TGTGCCAGCTGGTCGTTGGGCCGCGAGACCGGGGAGCTGTTTTTT

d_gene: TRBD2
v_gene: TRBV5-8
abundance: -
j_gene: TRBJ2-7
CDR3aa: CASSQATTSVYEQYF
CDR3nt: TGTGCCAGCAGCCAGGCGACGACTAGCGTGTACGAGCAGTACTTC

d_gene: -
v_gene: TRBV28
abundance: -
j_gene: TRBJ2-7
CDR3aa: CASSPPYPRTYEQYF
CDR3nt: TGTGCCAGCAGTCCCCCCTACCCGAGAACGTACGAGCAGTACTTC

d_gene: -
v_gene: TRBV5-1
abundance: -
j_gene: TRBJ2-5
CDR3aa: CASSPGTTLGEETQYF
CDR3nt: TGCGCCAGCAGCCCCGGGACCACTCTGGGCGAAGAGACCCAGTACTTC

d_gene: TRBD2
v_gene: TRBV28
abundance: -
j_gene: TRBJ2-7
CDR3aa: CASSLRSGGHLYEQYF
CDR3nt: TGTGCCAGCAGTTTACGGTCGGGAGGACACCTCTACGAGCAGTACTTC

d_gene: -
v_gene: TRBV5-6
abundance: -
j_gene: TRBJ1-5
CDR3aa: CASSLGVISPQHF
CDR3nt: TGTGCCAGCAGCTTGGGTGTAATCAGCCCCCAGCATTTT